The clone carrying this T cell receptor beta chain was seen ten or more times. The record originates from a study of T-cell reconstitution after alpha-beta-depleted transplantation in children. Preparation of the TCRbeta library used unique molecular identifiers. Using its own MiXCR run on the PCR reads, TCRdb lists one record per CDR3 protein. The sample includes about 610,000 distinct CDR3 sequences, over 9.5% seen only once; the top ten take around 4%. Deletions cut 6 bases from V and 4 bases from J, with 18 bases between. CDR3 size: 15 residues. V gene TRBV12-3 or TRBV12-4 combines with J gene TRBJ1-2; possibly TRBD1 for D (5 bases). The input for sequencing was PBMCs from the stem cell graft donor, taken from the stem cell graft. The receptor comes from a human donor who donated a stem cell graft to a child with acute myeloid leukemia. CDR3 in DNA: TGTGCCAGCAGACAACTCGGGGGTGTTGGCTATGGCTACACCTTC. It specifies CASRQLGGVGYGYTF.